Listed here are 8 T cell receptor beta chains from one sample, sequenced in a study of CD8 T cells in ankylosing spondylitis. TCRdb reanalysed the 5' RACE reads using MiXCR and keeps one entry per CDR3 protein. Of approximately 260,000 distinct CDR3 sequences listed, about 9.1% are singletons. Sequenced material: blood, either unsorted or a sorted T cell fraction (not recorded which). The receptors derive from a male donor with ankylosing spondylitis or in good health (not recorded which).

The chain employs TRBV5-6 and TRBJ2-2, with 11 bases that match TRBD1. The CDR3 is made up of 15 amino acids. J gave up 7 bases and V 4 bases, and 6 bases lay outside the gene matches. Germline V gene data show CDR1 as SGHDT and CDR2 as YYEEEE. The CDR3 here is CASSPGTGGIGELFF. CDR3 nucleotide sequence: TGTGCCAGCAGCCCCGGGACAGGGGGGATCGGGGAGCTGTTTTTT.

This clonotype has at least ten counts. The CDR3 DNA follows: TGTGCCATCACGGCAGCCCGAAATGAGCAGTTCTTC. This translates into CAITAARNEQFF. The V gene is TRBV10-3, the J gene TRBJ2-1; no clear D gene. The CDR3 extends over 12 amino acids. CDR1 is ENHRY and CDR2 is SYGVKD in the germline V gene. The V gene lost 7 bases and the J gene lost 7 bases, with 11 bases spanning the gap.

This clonotype was counted ten times or more. The gene calls are TRBV29-1 and TRBJ2-7, with D possibly called TRBD1 or TRBD2 (5 bases each). The CDR3 extends over 15 amino acids. With 4 bases removed from V and 5 bases from J, the gap between germline ends came to 21 bases. CDR1 SQVTM and CDR2 ANQGSEA come from the germline V gene. The CDR3 DNA follows: TGCAGCGTTGTTTCACGGGGCCGCTTCTTGCACGAGCAGTACTTC. This translates into CSVVSRGRFLHEQYF.

This clonotype occurred many times. The V and J genes are TRBV29-1 and TRBJ2-7; TRBD1 matches at 8 bases. There are 12 residues in the CDR3. Unmatched junction bases numbered 4, after V lost 7 bases and J lost 2 bases. Germline V gives CDR1 SQVTM, CDR2 ANQGSEA. The DNA of the CDR3 is TGCAGCGCCCGGACAGGGACCTACGAGCAGTACTTC. It translates to CSARTGTYEQYF.

The CDR3 region has the DNA TGTGCCAGCAGCTTCGGACAGGGGAGCTATGGCTACACCTTC. It specifies CASSFGQGSYGYTF. This chain links TRBV11-2 with TRBJ1-2; 9 nucleotides match TRBD1. Unmatched junction bases numbered 3, after V lost 3 bases and J lost 4 bases. The CDR3 is 14 residues long. Germline V gene lookup returns CDR1 SGHAT and CDR2 FQNNGV.

This clonotype was found many times. The chain has TRBV20-1 and TRBJ1-6; D possibly corresponds to TRBD1 (6 bases). The length of the CDR3 is 20 residues. The germline CDR1 and CDR2 sequences are DFQATT and SNEGSKA (reference sequence). With 0 bases removed from V and 4 bases from J, the gap between germline ends came to 25 bases. CDR3 sequence: CSARDWARGHGLGYNSPLHF. In DNA, the CDR3 is TGCAGTGCTAGAGATTGGGCCAGGGGACATGGGTTAGGTTATAATTCACCCCTCCACTTT.

V gene TRBV20-1 combines with J gene TRBJ1-3; D gene uncertain. Germline CDR1 is DFQATT and CDR2 is SNEGSKA (reference sequence). The CDR3 extends over 13 amino acids. V gave up 1 base and J gave up 1 base, with 5 bases separating them. CDR3 protein: CSARATSGNTIYF. In DNA form, the CDR3 reads TGCAGTGCTAGAGCGACTTCTGGAAACACCATATATTTT.

This clonotype was found many times. The rearrangement joins TRBV5-1 to TRBJ1-1; 8 nucleotides agree with TRBD1. Germline assignment: CDR1 SGHRS and CDR2 YFSETQ. The CDR3 is 13 amino acids. J gave up 6 bases and V 3 bases, and 4 bases lay outside the gene matches. The CDR3 loop is CASSWTGPSEAFF. CDR3 in DNA: TGCGCCAGCAGCTGGACAGGGCCGTCTGAAGCTTTCTTT.